This entry is about one TCR beta chain. It has no known antigen specificity. No quality values exist for individual bases; no much larger clone is one base distant. This specimen belongs to a study of PD-1 blockade in classical Hodgkin lymphoma (dated by TCRdb to the early 2020s). Regarding the research as a whole: A peripheral blood immune signature of response to PD-1 blockade in classical Hodgkin lymphoma was defined using TCR beta sequencing and CyTOF.

Genomic DNA was isolated using the Qiagen DNeasy kit from unsorted PBMCs as well as from negatively selected CD4+ and CD8+ fractions. TCR beta CDR3 regions were subjected to amplification by immunoSEQ multiplex PCR with primers that anneal to V and J segments. A synthetic immune receptor repertoire was used to minimize amplification bias, and any residual bias was removed computationally once sequencing was done. Under the source paper's analysis protocol: Custom Python scripts were used to quantify repertoire diversity as the Shannon entropy index. The unsorted, CD4+ and CD8+ repertoires were each analyzed separately, with the exception of combined analyses, where CD4+ and CD8+ sequences were merged in silico. The table was pulled from immuneACCESS by TCRdb, which kept in-frame rearrangements only. Such tables lose some clones; where checked, under half of the loss comes from unresolved V genes, and the rest has no known cause. V and J calls and clone size are given by that table; D and trimming were obtained from the DNA. The table for this sample lists 20,000 to 25,000 clones; roughly nine tenths of them were counted only once. The ten top clones hold roughly 0.27% of the sample.

Reading the germline V gene gives CDR1 LGHNA and CDR2 YNFKEQ. The CDR3 spans 15 residues, from the cysteine through the phenylalanine. CDR3 DNA is the only sequence kept; it has 45 bases, read in frame from the first base. Germline trimming: 3 bases from V, 5 bases from J; junction bases outside gene matches: 7. Explained via the paper, the time point label denotes: newly diagnosed, previously untreated cHL patient sample. CD4+ T cells were purified from thawed PBMCs by magnetic negative selection with a Miltenyi CD4+ T cell isolation kit. As a comparison group for the relapsed/refractory trial patients, PBMCs from patients with newly diagnosed, previously untreated classical Hodgkin lymphoma were sequenced. Peripheral blood was collected in 8 mL Vacutainer Cell Preparation Tubes, from which PBMCs were isolated by centrifugation and then cryopreserved. Purified CD4+ and CD8+ fractions were prepared only for cases in which an additional PBMC sample was available. Magnetically labelled cells were removed on LS columns in a quadroMACS separator, and the flow-through was collected as the purified fraction.

The paper as a whole reports these results and caveats: Only a single clinical trial cohort was studied, and what caused the repertoire differences, possibly disease activity or prior therapy, remained undefined. Newly diagnosed patients were reported to have lower baseline TCR diversity than healthy donors, and relapsed/refractory patients were reported to have lower baseline TCR diversity still.

The chain employs TRBV4-2 and TRBJ1-2, and 9 bases in between align with TRBD1. The origin of this receptor is a human donor with classical Hodgkin lymphoma. The material sequenced was CD4+ T cells from blood. The DNA is as follows: TGTGCCAGCAGCCAGCCGGGACAGGGAGGTTATGGCTACACCTTC. Protein translation: CASSQPGQGGYGYTF.